The clone carrying this T cell receptor (beta chain) has a handful of counts. Its target is not known. The record originates from a study of T cells in Graves' hyperthyroidism and ophthalmopathy. J lost 1 base, V lost 0 bases, and 6 bases had no gene match. Germline loops: CDR1 SGHRS, CDR2 YFSETQ. The CDR3 extends over 16 amino acids. Study-wide findings and caveats: Stable hyperthyroidism was separated from ophthalmopathy by a model based on 13 V-J features. Most expanded thyroid clonotypes above 0.001 also appeared in blood.

Duration under 3 months, a NOSPECS grade of at least 4, and a Clinical Activity Score of at least 3 characterized the ophthalmopathy patients. Using RNA transcripts as the source, TCR beta CDR3 regions were amplified. First-round RT-PCR targeting the TCR CDR3 was performed with the HTBI primer set. Each CDR3 protein is one row after TCRdb ran MiXCR on the multiplex PCR reads. The sample carries hundreds of thousands of distinct CDR3 sequences, approximately 20% recorded once. Source material: blood. This receptor was taken from a man aged 25 to 40 with Graves' ophthalmopathy. This chain uses TRBV5-1 with TRBJ1-2; 7 nucleotides match TRBD1. CDR3 loop: CASSLVPSGGNYGYTF. The CDR3 region has the DNA TGCGCCAGCAGCTTGGTCCCGTCAGGGGGTAACTATGGCTACACCTTC.